Shown below are 7 T cell receptor beta chains from a single sample sequenced in a study of shared clonotypes between healthy human individuals. This table comes from immunoSEQ multiplex PCR, and its TCRdb copy is limited to in-frame clones, with some not included. The sample lists about 560,000 clones; around 78% were seen once. The material sequenced was PBMCs. These receptors originate from a woman in her 40s in good health. Some clones in this sample may be carry-over from other donors' samples.

This clone was counted only a few times. CDR3 in DNA: TGTGCCAGCTCACCACCGGGCCTAGCGGGAGTTCGGAACATTCAGTACTTC. Translating gives CASSPPGLAGVRNIQYF. The chain joins TRBV18 to TRBJ2-4, with 10 bases aligning to TRBD2. The CDR3 contains 17 residues. V lost 0 bases, J lost 7 bases, and 9 bases stayed unmatched. CDR1 is KGHSH and CDR2 is LQKENI in the germline V gene.

This clone is a singleton in its sample. This chain links TRBV13 with TRBJ2-3, with 12 bases fitting TRBD2. This CDR3 has 19 amino acids. V shed 0 bases and J 0 bases; nucleotides not matched to a gene: 7. CDR1 is PRHDT and CDR2 is FYEKMQ in the germline V gene (reference sequence). Here the CDR3 DNA reads TGTGCCAGCAGCTTAGGACTAACTAGCGGGAGGCCGAGCACAGATACGCAGTATTTT. Protein sequence: CASSLGLTSGRPSTDTQYF.

The CDR3 coding sequence is TGTGCCAGCAGTGAATTCGGGACTTATAGCAATCAGCCCCAGCATTTT. As protein: CASSEFGTYSNQPQHF. The rearrangement links TRBV6-1 to TRBJ1-5; perhaps TRBD1 as D (5 bases). The V gene's germline CDR1 is MNHNS and CDR2 SASEGT. The CDR3 runs 16 residues. Trimming left V 2 bases short and J 0 bases short, with 11 bases between.

The chain couples TRBV6-5 to TRBJ2-3; D is undetermined. This CDR3 contains 11 residues. Per the germline V gene, CDR1 is MNHEY and CDR2 is SVGAGI. The V gene lost 6 bases and the J gene lost 4 bases, with 5 bases spanning the gap. The CDR3 DNA sequence: TGTGCCAGCAGCGAAGCAGATACGCAGTATTTT. Amino acid sequence: CASSEADTQYF.

The genes are TRBV6-9 and TRBJ1-1; the D gene is possibly TRBD1 (6 bases). The CDR3 has 15 residues. V shed 7 bases and J shed 0 bases, with 15 bases lying between them. The germline V gene encodes CDR1 MNHGY and CDR2 SVAAGI. The CDR3 protein is CASTSKGQMNTEAFF. Written as DNA, the CDR3 is TGTGCCAGCACCAGTAAAGGACAGATGAACACTGAAGCTTTCTTT.

The V call is TRBV30, the J call TRBJ1-2; D gene unclear. This CDR3 is built from 12 residues. Germline lookup yields CDR1 GTSNPN and CDR2 SVGIG (reference sequence). Between the trimmed V and J ends, which lost 2 bases and 8 bases, there was a span of 12 bases. The CDR3 region has the DNA TGTGCCTGGAGTCCCGACTATACCGGCTACACCTTC. Translated: CAWSPDYTGYTF.

There are a few counts of this clone. The V call is TRBV28, the J call TRBJ1-2, with TRBD1 matching 7 bases. Germline V gene lookup returns CDR1 MDHEN and CDR2 SYDVKM. This CDR3 spans 14 amino acids. Germline trimming cut 2 bases from V and 4 bases from J; bases unmatched to any gene: 4. The CDR3 protein is CASSLTGETYGYTF. In DNA form, the CDR3 reads TGTGCCAGCAGTTTAACAGGGGAGACCTATGGCTACACCTTC.